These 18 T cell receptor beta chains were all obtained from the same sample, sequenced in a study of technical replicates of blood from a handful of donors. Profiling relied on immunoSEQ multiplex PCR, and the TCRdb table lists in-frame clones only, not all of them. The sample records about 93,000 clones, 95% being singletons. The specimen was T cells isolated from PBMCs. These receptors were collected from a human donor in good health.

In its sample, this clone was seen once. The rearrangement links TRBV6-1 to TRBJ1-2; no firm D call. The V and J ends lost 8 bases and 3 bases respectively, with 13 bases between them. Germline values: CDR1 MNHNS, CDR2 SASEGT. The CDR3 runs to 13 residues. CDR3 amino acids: CASARGQDYGYTF. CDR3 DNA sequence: TGTGCCAGCGCCCGGGGTCAGGACTATGGCTACACCTTC.

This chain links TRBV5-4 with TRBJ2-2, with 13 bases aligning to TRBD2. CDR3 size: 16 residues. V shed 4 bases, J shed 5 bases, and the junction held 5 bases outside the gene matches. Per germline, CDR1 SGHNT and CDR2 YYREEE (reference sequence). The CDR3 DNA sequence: TGTGCCAGCAGCCGACTAGCGGGGGGACCTACCGGGGAGCTGTTTTTT. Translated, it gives CASSRLAGGPTGELFF.

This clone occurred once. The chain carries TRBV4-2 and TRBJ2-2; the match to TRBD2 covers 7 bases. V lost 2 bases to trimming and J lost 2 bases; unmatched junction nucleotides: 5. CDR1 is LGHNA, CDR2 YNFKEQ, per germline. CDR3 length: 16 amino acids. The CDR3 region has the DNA TGTGCCAGCAGCCAACCCGGGACTATCAACACCGGGGAGCTGTTTTTT. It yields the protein CASSQPGTINTGELFF.

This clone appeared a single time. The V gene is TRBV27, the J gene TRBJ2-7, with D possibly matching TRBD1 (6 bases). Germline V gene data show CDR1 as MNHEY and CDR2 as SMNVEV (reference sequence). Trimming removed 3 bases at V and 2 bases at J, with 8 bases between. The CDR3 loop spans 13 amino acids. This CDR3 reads CASSLGAPYEQYF. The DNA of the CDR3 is TGTGCCAGCAGTTTGGGGGCTCCCTACGAGCAGTACTTC.

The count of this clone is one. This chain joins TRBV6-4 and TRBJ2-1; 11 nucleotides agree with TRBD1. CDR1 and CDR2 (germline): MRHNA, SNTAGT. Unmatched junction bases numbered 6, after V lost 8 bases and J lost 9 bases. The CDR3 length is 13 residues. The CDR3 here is CASRDRGSPEQFF. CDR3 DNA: TGTGCCAGCCGGGACAGGGGGAGCCCTGAGCAGTTCTTC.

The DNA of the CDR3 is TGCAGCGTTGCAGGGCTCTATGGCTACACCTTC. The encoded protein is CSVAGLYGYTF. The chain uses TRBV29-1 and TRBJ1-2; D is perhaps TRBD1 (5 bases). The CDR3 has 11 residues. Trimming removed 4 bases from V and 4 bases from J, with 7 bases in between. CDR1 SQVTM and CDR2 ANQGSEA come from the germline V gene.

In DNA, the CDR3 is TGTGCCAGTAGTATGGCCCCCCGACAGTTCCTCTCCTACGAGCAGTACTTC. Translated, it gives CASSMAPRQFLSYEQYF. The rearrangement joins TRBV19 to TRBJ2-7; D might be TRBD1 (5 bases). This CDR3 is built from 17 residues. With 3 bases removed from V and 0 bases from J, the gap between germline ends came to 18 bases. The germline gives CDR1 LNHDA, CDR2 SQIVND (reference sequence).

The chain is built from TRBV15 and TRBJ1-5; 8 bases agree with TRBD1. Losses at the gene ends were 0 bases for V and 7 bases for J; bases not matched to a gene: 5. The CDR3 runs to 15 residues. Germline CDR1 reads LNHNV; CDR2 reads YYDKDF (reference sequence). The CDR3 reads CATSRDGQGGQPQHF. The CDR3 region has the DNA TGTGCCACCAGCAGAGATGGACAGGGTGGGCAGCCCCAGCATTTT.

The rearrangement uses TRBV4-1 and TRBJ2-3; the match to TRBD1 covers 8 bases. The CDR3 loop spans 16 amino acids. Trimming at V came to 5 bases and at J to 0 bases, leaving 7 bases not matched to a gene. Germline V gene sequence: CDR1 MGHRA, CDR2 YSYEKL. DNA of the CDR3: TGCGCCAGCAGCGTTGAGGGACAGGTGAGCACAGATACGCAGTATTTT. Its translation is CASSVEGQVSTDTQYF.

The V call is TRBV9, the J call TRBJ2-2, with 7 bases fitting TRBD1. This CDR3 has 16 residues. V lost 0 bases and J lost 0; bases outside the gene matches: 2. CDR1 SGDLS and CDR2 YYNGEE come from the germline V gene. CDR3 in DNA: TGTGCCAGCAGCGTAGCGACAGGGACGAACACCGGGGAGCTGTTTTTT. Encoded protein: CASSVATGTNTGELFF.

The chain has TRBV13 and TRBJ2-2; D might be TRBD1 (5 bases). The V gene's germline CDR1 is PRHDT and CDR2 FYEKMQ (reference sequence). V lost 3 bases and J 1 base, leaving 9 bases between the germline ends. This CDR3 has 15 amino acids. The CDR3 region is CASSFGQGNTGELFF. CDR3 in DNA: TGTGCCAGCAGCTTTGGCCAGGGGAACACCGGGGAGCTGTTTTTT.

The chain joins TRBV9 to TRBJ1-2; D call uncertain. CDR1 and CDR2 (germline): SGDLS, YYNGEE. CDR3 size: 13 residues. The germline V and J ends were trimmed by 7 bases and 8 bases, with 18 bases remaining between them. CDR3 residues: CASQKAGRLGYTF. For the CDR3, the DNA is TGTGCCAGCCAGAAGGCAGGTCGGCTCGGCTACACCTTC.

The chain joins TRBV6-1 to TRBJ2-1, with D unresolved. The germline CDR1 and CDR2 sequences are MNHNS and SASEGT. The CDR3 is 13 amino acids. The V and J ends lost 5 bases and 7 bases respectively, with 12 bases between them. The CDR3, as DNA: TGTGCCAGCAGTACCCTAACGTGGAATGAGCAGTTCTTC. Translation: CASSTLTWNEQFF.

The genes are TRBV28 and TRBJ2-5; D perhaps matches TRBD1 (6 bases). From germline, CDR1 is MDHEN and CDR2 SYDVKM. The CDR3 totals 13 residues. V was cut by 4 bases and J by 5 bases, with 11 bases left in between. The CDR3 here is CASSYTGWETQYF. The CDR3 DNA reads TGTGCCAGCAGTTACACAGGGTGGGAGACCCAGTACTTC.

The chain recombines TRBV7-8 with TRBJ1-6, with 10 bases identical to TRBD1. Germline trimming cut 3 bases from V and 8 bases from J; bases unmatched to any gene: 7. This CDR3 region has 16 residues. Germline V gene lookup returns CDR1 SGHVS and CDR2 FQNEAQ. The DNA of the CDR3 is TGTGCCAGCAGCTTTTCGTCCGGGACAGGGGATTCACCCCTCCACTTT. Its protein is CASSFSSGTGDSPLHF.

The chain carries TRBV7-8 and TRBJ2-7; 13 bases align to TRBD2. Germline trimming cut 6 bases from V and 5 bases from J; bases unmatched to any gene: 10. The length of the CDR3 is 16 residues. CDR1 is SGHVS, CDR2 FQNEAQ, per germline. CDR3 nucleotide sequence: TGTGCCAGCAGTCCACTAGCGGGAGGGAGATCGGACGAGCAGTACTTC. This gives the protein CASSPLAGGRSDEQYF.

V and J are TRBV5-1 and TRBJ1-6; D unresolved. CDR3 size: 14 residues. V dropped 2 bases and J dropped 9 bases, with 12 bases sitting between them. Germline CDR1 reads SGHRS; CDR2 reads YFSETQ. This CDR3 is CASSFDKQISPLHF. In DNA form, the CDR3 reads TGCGCCAGCAGCTTTGATAAACAGATTTCACCCCTCCACTTT. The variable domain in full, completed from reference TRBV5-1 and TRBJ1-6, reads KAGVTQTPRYLIKTRGQQVTLSCSPISGHRSVSWYQQTPGQGLQFLFEYFSETQRNKGNFPGRFSGRQFSNSRSEMNVSTLELGDSALYLCASSFDKQISPLHFGNGTRLTVT.

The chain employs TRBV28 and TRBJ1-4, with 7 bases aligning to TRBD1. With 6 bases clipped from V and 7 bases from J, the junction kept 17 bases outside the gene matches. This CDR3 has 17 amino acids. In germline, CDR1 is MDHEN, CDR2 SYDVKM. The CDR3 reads CASREGGLDQAGEKLFF. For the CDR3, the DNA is TGTGCCAGCAGGGAAGGGGGCCTAGACCAGGCCGGTGAAAAACTGTTTTTT.